This T cell receptor (beta chain) originates from a study of cytomegalovirus exposure and HLA in healthy donors (dated by TCRdb to about 2017). Regarding the research as a whole: An earlier analysis of about 530 of the donors reported approximately 280 Gb of sequence data and around 120 million unique TCR beta sequences obtained from around 170 million T cells. In the later analysis, no new phenotypic data were used to find candidate immune exposures; instead, reliance was placed on TCR beta sequences and their occurrence across donors. The genetic ancestry cluster associated with self-reported Caucasian donors included 65% to 90% of the approximately 430 genotyped donors. The number of typed donors differed by locus: roughly 629-630 for A, B, C, DRB1 and DQB1; 522 for DQA1; about 600 for DPA1; and about 470 for DPB1. An earlier analysis of some 600 of the donors applied high-throughput TCR beta sequencing to assess whether each TCR beta V gene segment acted as functional or pseudogenic. Alongside the repertoire data, information on donor age, sex, ethnicity and CMV serostatus was compiled. Both class I and class II loci were covered by HLA typing, at four-digit resolution. Roughly 300 gigabases of sequencing data and 91 million or so unique TCR sequences made up an early release that covered about 640 HLA-typed donors. The study combined high-throughput TCR immunosequencing, statistical association of individual TCRs with disease status, and machine learning to predict cytomegalovirus infection status. Across around 400 genotyped donors of the cohort, an average of about 200,000 unique TCR beta nucleotide sequences per donor were sequenced, and approximately 19% of those sequences were non-productive. Along with the approximately 700-subject first cohort, a separate validation cohort of more than 90 different subjects was used. The T cell repertoires of roughly 660 subjects were profiled by immunosequencing and related to cytomegalovirus serostatus. A later genetic analysis took genome-wide SNP genotypes for about 60% of the roughly 670 donors and used that subset as a discovery cohort. Roughly five DR-DQ haplotypes were handled as single units for association and clustering, since linkage in the cohort was strong. The study aimed to test whether signatures of past pathogen exposure could be identified by cataloging public T cell receptors. All discovery cohort repertoires had been generated using a single sequencing platform. A later analysis re-analyzed previously published TCR beta repertoires from 660 or so donors and added high-resolution HLA genotyping to study TCR occurrence patterns.

The cohort consisted of 600 to 750 healthy bone marrow donors. At the time of sampling, every cohort member was nominally healthy, though immune exposures that went unrecorded were likely present. The donor was CMV seronegative and belonged to the group of under 400 seronegative cohort members. A peripheral blood sample was provided by each donor, and peripheral blood mononuclear cells were used for TCR beta sequencing. The Qiagen DNeasy Blood Extraction Kit was used to extract genomic DNA from the blood cell samples. General findings and caveats noted by the study authors: Some IMGT-functional V segments, including TRBV6-2 and TRBV6-3, could not be told apart with the 87-base-pair reads, so those segments were excluded. Because HLA typing was unavailable for some donors at each locus, only the typed subset was used in association tests. At a false discovery rate of 0.05, a later analysis linked under 20,000 TCR beta sequences to specific HLA alleles. A total of 150 or so TCR beta chains were listed by the study as associated with cytomegalovirus. A few of the identified cytomegalovirus-associated TCR beta chains were confirmed in vitro to be specific for cytomegalovirus antigens. The only immune exposure information available for the cohort was CMV serostatus. Linkage disequilibrium might explain the correlated functional status among segregating V segments, but an unknown experimental factor could not be excluded. When HLA alleles, especially DR and DQ, strongly co-occurred, TCR associations were difficult to assign to individual alleles. The presence/absence analyses assumed that sequencing depth was roughly uniform across donors, and that assumption may not be true. In an earlier analysis of fewer than 700 of the donors, most TCR beta V segments appeared in productive rearrangements about 87% or about 30% of the time, broadly matching IMGT annotations. According to a later analysis, TCR association rates differed among HLA loci, with DRB1 alleles showing the most associated TCRs and HLA-C alleles showing the fewest. Several of the top co-occurrence clusters appeared to be linked to parvovirus B19, influenza, CMV and Epstein-Barr virus, according to a later analysis. Because counts were too low, about 17 rarely observed V segments, including chromosome 9 orphons, were excluded from the earlier analysis of a few hundred of the donors. A later analysis found that most CMV-associated TCR beta chains appeared HLA-restricted, with HLA associations seemingly driven largely by CMV exposure. A later analysis found that HLA-associated TCR beta chains were more clonally expanded and had lower generation probabilities than equally common non-associated chains. The classifier was reported to diagnose cytomegalovirus status with high specificity and sensitivity in both the original and validation cohorts. In a later genetic analysis, a missense DCLRE1C variant was associated with V-gene and J-gene trimming of TCR beta chains, and the association was replicated in an independent cohort. Most TCR sequences were seen in very few donors, while some public TCRs were found in many individuals. According to the authors, the approach could potentially be generalized to other disease states and immunological phenotypes. A cluster of highly shared sequence variants was judged likely to be a technical artifact of the sequencing pipeline. A later genetic analysis reported fewer N-insertions in productive TCRs among donors in an Asian-associated ancestry cluster than the roughly 640-donor mean. In this cohort, only TCR beta chains were sequenced, and detectable features were limited by the absence of alpha or paired-chain data. A further reported finding was that TCR beta sequences accurately predicted the HLA-A and HLA-B alleles for most subjects in the first cohort.

Receptors were amplified or captured by the immunoSEQ multiplex PCR assay. For the multiplex PCR, a mixture combining 60 forward primers for TCR Vbeta segments and 13 reverse primers for TCR Jbeta segments was used. The CDR3 region of rearranged TCR beta genes was amplified from genomic DNA with a multiplex PCR assay. Amplified TCR beta libraries were sequenced as 87-base-pair reads on the Illumina HiSeq System. Processing in the source paper ran as follows. A later analysis tallied roughly 80 million unique TCR beta chains across the 700 or so repertoires, and around 10 million of those chains were shared by two or more donors. Raw reads were error-corrected and collapsed into unique sequences by a nearest-neighbor algorithm in which closely related sequences were merged to remove PCR and sequencing errors. V, D and J gene segments were assigned by aligning CDR3 sequences to IMGT reference sequences. Each retained sequence needed at least a six-nucleotide match to both a V gene segment and a J gene segment. Rearrangements were called productive when the CDR3 lacked stop codons and stayed in frame with V and J; all others were non-productive. CDR3 was defined by IMGT convention, running from the second conserved V-encoded cysteine to the conserved J-encoded phenylalanine. Sequences without an unambiguous match to a single V gene segment were excluded from the earlier analysis of about 640 of the donors. An earlier analysis of 587 of the donors called V segments functional above 56.7% productive rearrangements and segregating when the between-donor standard deviation exceeded 5%. A statistical classification framework was built to diagnose cytomegalovirus status from the catalog of TCR beta chain sequences. In a later analysis, TCR nucleotide sequences were compared against IMGT/GENE-DB human TR gene sequences so that V and J genes could be assigned. Using the TCRdist pipeline, a later analysis assigned CDR3 sequences along with most-parsimonious VDJ recombination scenarios. A later analysis defined each TCR beta chain by its CDR3 amino acid sequence plus V-gene family, and excluded reads lacking a unique V-gene family. As a way to deal with suspected cross-contamination and a sequencing artifact, a later analysis dropped roughly 620 nucleotide sequences that were highly shared and had low generation probability. In a later analysis, a clonal expansion index for each public chain was calculated from normalized within-repertoire ranks of inferred template counts. A later analysis computed generation probabilities with a VDJ recombination model fitted to out-of-frame rearrangements, and checked the results against IGoR. In a later analysis, hypergeometric tests were used to score TCR-TCR, TCR-HLA and TCR-CMV co-occurrence, with a repertoire-size bias correction applied to TCR pairs. False discovery rates were estimated in a later analysis by permuting HLA or CMV assignments 20 times. In a later analysis, co-occurring TCRs were grouped using DBSCAN, with TCRdist sequence similarity added in when clustering inside HLA-allele-positive subsets. Co-occurrence clustering excluded repertoires with fewer than 30,000 or more than 120,000 public chains, plus five with anomalous nucleotide sharing. Held by TCRdb, this immuneACCESS table contains in-frame sequences only and omits some clones. Under half of the omission traces to an unresolved V gene where checked; the cause of the rest is unknown. D and trimming come from the DNA, and the V and J calls and clone size come from that table. This sample holds about 110,000 clones; nearly 80% were observed only once. Roughly 1.2% of the sample goes to the ten largest clones.

V trim: 2 bases; J trim: 4 bases; unmatched bases: 4. From a lookup of the germline V gene, CDR1 and CDR2 are LGHNA and YNFKEQ. Measured from the cysteine to the phenylalanine, the CDR3 is 16 residues long. The DNA shown is the 48-base CDR3, in frame from base 1. On this clone: Its target antigen remains unknown. The sample holds no much larger clone one base away, and base qualities are not on file.

Sequencing was done on a sample of PBMCs. This receptor was identified in a woman in her thirties in good health and CMV-seronegative. In this chain, TRBV4-2 is recombined with TRBJ2-3, and TRBD2 matches 12 of the central bases. The CDR3 loop reads CASSQTTSGRSDTQYF. The DNA sequence is as follows: TGTGCCAGCAGCCAAACTACTAGCGGGAGGTCAGATACGCAGTATTTT.